These 27 T cell receptor beta chains were sequenced from one sample in a study of blood T cell repertoires in COVID-19. Sequencing was performed with immunoSEQ multiplex PCR; in TCRdb, only in-frame clones are kept and a portion is missing. The table records 200,000 or so clones, 80% to 90% of them present only once. The material sequenced was PBMCs or T cells enriched from blood (not recorded which). These receptors all stem from a woman between 18 and 29 years old in a cohort exposed to, infected with or recovered from COVID-19 (not recorded which).

This chain uses TRBV28 with TRBJ1-2; 9 bases agree with TRBD1. The CDR3 consists of 13 residues. Germline V lookup: CDR1 MDHEN, CDR2 SYDVKM. The J segment lost 2 bases and the V segment lost 10 bases, leaving 5 bases of the junction unmatched. The DNA of the CDR3 is TGTGCCACCACAGACAGGGGGAACTATGGCTACACCTTC. It yields the protein CATTDRGNYGYTF.

The rearrangement uses TRBV10-3 and TRBJ2-3; 11 bases align to TRBD2. The CDR3 consists of 14 residues. Trimming at V came to 6 bases and at J to 4 bases, leaving 3 bases not matched to a gene. Per the germline V gene, CDR1 is ENHRY and CDR2 is SYGVKD. The CDR3: CAIRPSGGSDTQYF. CDR3 sequence (DNA): TGTGCCATCAGACCTAGCGGGGGGTCAGATACGCAGTATTTT.

The CDR3 nucleotides are TGTGCCAGCAGCGTACTCGGGACAGAAAACAATGAGCAGTTCTTC. This codes for CASSVLGTENNEQFF. This rearrangement joins TRBV9 to TRBJ2-1, with 7 bases matching TRBD1. The CDR3 spans 15 residues. Germline-derived CDR1 and CDR2 are SGDLS and YYNGEE. Trimming at V came to 1 base and at J to 5 bases, leaving 6 bases not matched to a gene.

This clone appeared a single time. This chain links TRBV6-2 or TRBV6-3 with TRBJ1-1; D is uncertain. The V gene's germline CDR1 is MNHEY and CDR2 SVGEGT. This CDR3 region has 15 residues. Trimming stripped 6 bases from V and 0 bases from J, with 14 bases between. The CDR3 region is CASSISFTMNTEAFF. The CDR3 DNA reads TGTGCCAGCAGCATCAGTTTTACCATGAACACTGAAGCTTTCTTT.

The gene calls are TRBV19 and TRBJ1-2, with D unclear. The germline gives CDR1 LNHDA, CDR2 SQIVND (reference sequence). The V end was cut by 7 bases, the J end by 5 bases, with 14 bases between. The CDR3 is made up of 13 amino acids. The chain's CDR3 is CASNPGNHYGYTF. The CDR3 nucleotides read TGTGCCAGTAACCCAGGAAATCATTATGGCTACACCTTC. Combining the CDR3 with reference TRBV19 and TRBJ1-2 gives the whole variable domain DGGITQSPKYLFRKEGQNVTLSCEQNLNHDAMYWYRQDPGQGLRLIYYSQIVNDFQKGDIAEGYSVSREKKESFPLTVTSAQKNPTAFYLCASNPGNHYGYTFGSGTRLTVV.

Concerning this clone itself: Other nucleotide sequences in the sample specify the same CDR3. The chain couples TRBV9 to TRBJ1-1; D ambiguous. V was shortened by 0 bases and J by 1 base, with 7 bases between the two germline ends. CDR1 and CDR2 (germline): SGDLS, YYNGEE. The CDR3 covers 14 residues. The CDR3 sequence: CASSVVSGNTEAFF. The CDR3 DNA sequence: TGTGCCAGCAGCGTAGTATCGGGGAACACTGAAGCTTTCTTT.

The J gene is TRBJ1-4, the V gene TRBV10-3; D might be TRBD1 (5 bases). The length of the CDR3 is 13 residues. CDR1 is ENHRY and CDR2 is SYGVKD in the germline V gene. The germline V and J ends were trimmed by 11 bases and 4 bases, with 14 bases remaining between them. The CDR3 here is CASKDTNNEKLFF. The CDR3 DNA reads as TGTGCCTCGAAGGACACGAATAATGAAAAACTGTTTTTT.

The chain joins TRBV5-1 to TRBJ1-1; TRBD1 aligns across 9 bases. The CDR3 extends over 16 amino acids. Germline V gene lookup returns CDR1 SGHRS and CDR2 YFSETQ. Germline trimming cut 4 bases from V and 3 bases from J; bases unmatched to any gene: 10. CDR3 sequence: CASSALTGQGDTEAFF. CDR3 nucleotides: TGCGCCAGCAGCGCGCTGACGGGACAGGGTGACACTGAAGCTTTCTTT. The full variable domain, its missing parts supplied by reference TRBV5-1 and TRBJ1-1, is KAGVTQTPRYLIKTRGQQVTLSCSPISGHRSVSWYQQTPGQGLQFLFEYFSETQRNKGNFPGRFSGRQFSNSRSEMNVSTLELGDSALYLCASSALTGQGDTEAFFGQGTRLTVV.

This chain uses TRBV28 with TRBJ2-2, with 7 bases aligning to TRBD1. Germline assignment: CDR1 MDHEN and CDR2 SYDVKM. With V trimmed by 5 bases and J by 1 base, 4 bases remained unmatched. The length of the CDR3 is 15 residues. The CDR3 loop reads CASSDRVGNTGELFF. CDR3 nucleotides: TGTGCCAGCAGTGACAGGGTAGGGAACACCGGGGAGCTGTTTTTT.

V is TRBV12-5 and J is TRBJ1-1; no clear D. V was clipped by 5 bases and J by 8 bases, with 12 bases between them. The CDR3 contains 12 residues. The V gene's germline CDR1 is LGHNT and CDR2 FRNRAP. CDR3 nucleotide sequence: TGTGCTAGTGGTGGGAGTCTCTCGGAAGCTTTCTTT. Translating it yields CASGGSLSEAFF.

J is TRBJ1-5 and V is TRBV6-1; D is possibly TRBD1 (5 bases). This CDR3 has 14 amino acids. Per germline, CDR1 MNHNS and CDR2 SASEGT. Trimming cost V 2 bases and J 7 bases, with 12 bases left between them. In DNA, the CDR3 is TGTGCCAGCAGTGAATCTCAAAGGGGCCAGCCCCAGCATTTT. Protein product: CASSESQRGQPQHF.

This chain uses TRBV5-1 with TRBJ2-7; D is undetermined. Trimming removed 4 bases at V and 0 bases at J, with 11 bases between. Germline CDR1 and CDR2: SGHRS and YFSETQ. This CDR3 has 14 amino acids. CDR3 DNA: TGCGCCAGCAGCCCACAGCTGTTCTCCTACGAGCAGTACTTC. It is translated as CASSPQLFSYEQYF.

This chain joins TRBV9 and TRBJ2-5; 9 nucleotides match TRBD2. V was clipped by 2 bases and J by 2 bases; unmatched bases: 4. Germline-derived CDR1 and CDR2 are SGDLS and YYNGEE. The CDR3 runs 15 residues. CDR3 sequence reads: CASSVWTSDQETQYF. The CDR3 nucleotides are TGTGCCAGCAGCGTTTGGACTAGCGATCAAGAGACCCAGTACTTC.

V usage is TRBV18 and J usage is TRBJ2-7; tentative D call: TRBD1 (5 bases). Per the germline V gene, CDR1 is KGHSH and CDR2 is LQKENI. V lost 1 base to trimming and J lost 7 bases, with 17 bases between them. The CDR3 sequence is 15 residues long. CDR3 nucleotide sequence: TGTGCCAGCTCACCACTGACAGAAACCTTTGGGGAGCAGTACTTC. This codes for CASSPLTETFGEQYF.

V gene TRBV6-5 combines with J gene TRBJ2-5; TRBD2 matches at 13 bases. Germline V gene lookup returns CDR1 MNHEY and CDR2 SVGAGI. The J segment lost 4 bases and the V segment lost 2 bases, leaving 4 bases of the junction unmatched. The CDR3 covers 16 residues. The CDR3 nucleotides read TGTGCCAGCAGTTACAACGGACTAGCGGGAGTAGAGACCCAGTACTTC. Its protein product is CASSYNGLAGVETQYF.

This chain joins TRBV19 and TRBJ1-6; maybe TRBD1 (5 bases). This CDR3 comprises 14 residues. Germline values: CDR1 LNHDA, CDR2 SQIVND (reference sequence). V was cut by 2 bases and J by 7 bases, with 9 bases left in between. The CDR3 here is CASSIKGLNSPLHF. Written as DNA, the CDR3 is TGTGCCAGTAGTATAAAGGGACTGAATTCACCCCTCCACTTT. Variable domain in full (rest from reference TRBV19 and TRBJ1-6): DGGITQSPKYLFRKEGQNVTLSCEQNLNHDAMYWYRQDPGQGLRLIYYSQIVNDFQKGDIAEGYSVSREKKESFPLTVTSAQKNPTAFYLCASSIKGLNSPLHFGNGTRLTVT.

The chain combines TRBV11-2 with TRBJ2-5; a weak D match, TRBD1 (5 bases). Germline V gives CDR1 SGHAT, CDR2 FQNNGV. Trimming left V 1 base short and J 5 bases short, with 20 bases between. CDR3 size: 17 residues. CDR3 DNA sequence: TGTGCCAGCAGCTTAGGTTCGGCAGGGCGGTTGGGTGAGACCCAGTACTTC. Translated, it gives CASSLGSAGRLGETQYF.

V is TRBV9 and J is TRBJ2-1, with a tentative D call TRBD1 (6 bases). With 5 bases removed from V and 4 bases from J, the gap between germline ends came to 19 bases. Germline CDR1 reads SGDLS; CDR2 reads YYNGEE. The CDR3 has 16 residues. The CDR3 nucleotides are TGTGCCAGCAGTATAACCGGGACATTAAAGTACAATGAGCAGTTCTTC. This translates into CASSITGTLKYNEQFF.

The chain employs TRBV19 and TRBJ2-6, with no clear D. Germline values: CDR1 LNHDA, CDR2 SQIVND (reference sequence). The V and J ends lost 3 bases and 0 bases respectively, with 6 bases between them. The CDR3 is 15 residues long. CDR3: CASSIPRSGANVLTF. The CDR3, as DNA: TGTGCCAGTAGTATTCCCCGCTCTGGGGCCAACGTCCTGACTTTC.

V and J are TRBV28 and TRBJ1-5; TRBD1 is a possible D gene (6 bases). The V end was cut by 7 bases, the J end by 2 bases, with 18 bases between. Germline assignment: CDR1 MDHEN and CDR2 SYDVKM. This CDR3 has 16 residues. CDR3 bases: TGTGCCAGCACCGGATCCCCCGCAGGGGGCAATCAGCCCCAGCATTTT. Translating gives CASTGSPAGGNQPQHF.

The V gene is TRBV5-6, the J gene TRBJ1-1; TRBD1 might be the D (6 bases). The CDR3 covers 14 residues. Germline V lookup: CDR1 SGHDT, CDR2 YYEEEE. The germline V and J ends were trimmed by 4 bases and 6 bases, with 16 bases remaining between them. The CDR3 protein is CASSLRYRAPEAFF. In DNA form, the CDR3 reads TGTGCCAGCAGCCTGCGCTACAGGGCCCCTGAAGCTTTCTTT.

In regard to this clone: This same CDR3 is encoded by further DNA sequences in the sample. The rearrangement joins TRBV19 to TRBJ1-5; D not resolved. CDR3 length equals 13 residues. CDR1 and CDR2 from the germline V gene are LNHDA and SQIVND (reference sequence). V was pared by 9 bases and J by 1 base, with 10 bases between. The CDR3 sequence: CASRTGSNQPQHF. CDR3 DNA sequence: TGTGCCAGCAGGACGGGAAGCAATCAGCCCCAGCATTTT.

The chain couples TRBV9 to TRBJ2-2, with 8 positions matching TRBD1. This CDR3 region has 15 residues. The germline gives CDR1 SGDLS, CDR2 YYNGEE. V dropped 3 bases and J dropped 3; count of bases not matched to a gene: 4. CDR3 loop: CASSERTGHTGELFF. Here the CDR3 DNA reads TGTGCCAGCAGCGAAAGGACAGGGCACACCGGGGAGCTGTTTTTT. The variable domain in full, completed from reference TRBV9 and TRBJ2-2, reads DSGVTQTPKHLITATGQRVTLRCSPRSGDLSVYWYQQSLDQGLQFLIQYYNGEERAKGNILERFSAQQFPDLHSELNLSSLELGDSALYFCASSERTGHTGELFFGEGSRLTVL.

The rearrangement links TRBV5-1 to TRBJ1-3; D is perhaps TRBD1 (6 bases). CDR3 length: 17 amino acids. Looked up from germline, CDR1 is SGHRS and CDR2 is YFSETQ. V lost 0 bases and J lost 1, with 14 bases in between. The CDR3 DNA follows: TGCGCCAGCAGCTTGGCGGACAGTTTGGCTTCTGGAAACACCATATATTTT. This translates into CASSLADSLASGNTIYF.

The genes are TRBV7-8 and TRBJ2-3; 13 positions match TRBD2. The CDR3 is 16 amino acids. After removal of 3 bases from V and 4 bases from J, the junction contained 4 bases not matched to a gene. The germline V gene has CDR1 SGHVS and CDR2 FQNEAQ. The CDR3 bases are TGTGCCAGCAGCTTCGGACTAGCGGGAGTCGCAGATACGCAGTATTTT. Protein: CASSFGLAGVADTQYF. Together with reference TRBV7-8 and TRBJ2-3, the CDR3 gives the full variable domain: GAGVSQSPRYKVAKRGQDVALRCDPISGHVSLFWYQQALGQGPEFLTYFQNEAQLDKSGLPSDRFFAERPEGSVSTLKIQRTQQEDSAVYLCASSFGLAGVADTQYFGPGTRLTVL.

The chain has TRBV9 and TRBJ1-3; the D is unclear. Trimming removed 4 bases from V and 11 bases from J, with 10 bases in between. The CDR3 sequence is 11 residues long. Germline values: CDR1 SGDLS, CDR2 YYNGEE. In DNA, the CDR3 is TGTGCCAGCAGCTCTCAACGGTCCATATATTTT. As protein: CASSSQRSIYF.

This chain connects TRBV27 to TRBJ1-4; no clear D gene. CDR3 length: 14 residues. Trimming removed 10 bases at V and 0 bases at J, with 12 bases between. Germline-derived CDR1 and CDR2 are MNHEY and SMNVEV (reference sequence). The DNA of the CDR3 is TGTGCCACCAAGCAGGCCGCAACTAATGAAAAACTGTTTTTT. As protein: CATKQAATNEKLFF.